The following is a TCR beta chain sequence with its context. Antigen: not known. The data stem from a study of cytomegalovirus exposure and HLA in healthy donors. Study-level points and caveats: In an earlier analysis, about 87% or about 30%: the productive usage of most TCR beta V segments. High sensitivity and specificity were reportedly achieved when the classifier diagnosed cytomegalovirus status. Researchers catalogued roughly 150 TCR beta chains as cytomegalovirus-associated.

The CDR3 extends over 12 amino acids. Germline CDR1 reads LNHDA; CDR2 reads SQIVND (reference sequence). V shed 9 bases and J shed 5 bases, with 11 bases lying between them. The PCR ran on 60 Vbeta and 13 Jbeta primers. Methods used by the authors: Unique TCR beta chains numbered approximately 76 million in a later analysis, with around 10 million shared. Profiling relied on immunoSEQ multiplex PCR, and the TCRdb table lists in-frame clones only, not all of them. Clonal size and the V and J genes are those of that table, whereas D and trimming came from the DNA. Of 110,000 or so clones listed, over 70% are singletons.

The sequencing input was PBMCs. The sequence was obtained from a young woman in good health and CMV-seronegative. The rearrangement uses TRBV19 and TRBJ1-5; a weak D match, TRBD1 (5 bases). The CDR3 loop reads CARRDGHQPQHF. In DNA, the CDR3 is TGTGCCAGGCGGGACGGCCATCAGCCCCAGCATTTT.